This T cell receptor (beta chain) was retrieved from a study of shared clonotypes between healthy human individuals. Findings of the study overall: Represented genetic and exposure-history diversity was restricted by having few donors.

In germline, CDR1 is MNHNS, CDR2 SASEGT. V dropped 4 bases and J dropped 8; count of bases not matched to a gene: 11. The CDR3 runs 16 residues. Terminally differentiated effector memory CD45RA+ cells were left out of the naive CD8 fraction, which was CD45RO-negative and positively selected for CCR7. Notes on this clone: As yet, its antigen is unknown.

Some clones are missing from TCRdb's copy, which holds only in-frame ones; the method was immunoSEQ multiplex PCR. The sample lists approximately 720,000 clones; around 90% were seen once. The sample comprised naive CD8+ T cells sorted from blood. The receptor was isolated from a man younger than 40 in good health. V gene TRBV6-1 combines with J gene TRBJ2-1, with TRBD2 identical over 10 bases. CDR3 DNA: TGTGCCAGCAGTGCCGGGACTAGCGTTCCGCTCGATGAGCAGTTCTTC. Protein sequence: CASSAGTSVPLDEQFF.